One and the same sample provided the 8 T cell receptor beta chains below, sequenced in a study of cytomegalovirus exposure and HLA in healthy donors. Sequencing used immunoSEQ multiplex PCR; TCRdb keeps in-frame clones, though not all of them. The sample has 95,000 to 150,000 clones; more than 75% are singletons. The sequenced sample was PBMCs. The receptors originated from a woman aged 25 to 39 in good health and CMV-seronegative.

V and J are TRBV7-9 and TRBJ2-7; D unclear. In germline, CDR1 is SEHNR, CDR2 FQNEAQ (reference sequence). The CDR3 is 14 residues long. The ends were cut back, 5 bases at V and 0 bases at J, with 11 bases in the middle. CDR3 region: CASSPSAVSYEQYF. CDR3 DNA sequence: TGTGCCAGCAGCCCTTCTGCGGTCTCCTACGAGCAGTACTTC.

The chain uses TRBV10-3 and TRBJ2-7; no clear D. There are 12 residues in the CDR3. Germline V CDR1 and CDR2: ENHRY, SYGVKD. Deletions cut 2 bases from V and 5 bases from J, with 7 bases between. The CDR3 reads CAISEPSHEQYF. The CDR3 nucleotides are TGTGCCATCAGTGAGCCCTCTCACGAGCAGTACTTC.

This rearrangement joins TRBV9 to TRBJ2-2; 11 bases align to TRBD2. This CDR3 comprises 16 residues. V was pared by 3 bases and J by 3 bases, with 4 bases of the junction left unmatched. Germline CDR1 reads SGDLS; CDR2 reads YYNGEE. The CDR3 bases are TGTGCCAGCAGCGCCACTAGCGGGGGATACACCGGGGAGCTGTTTTTT. Protein sequence: CASSATSGGYTGELFF. The full variable domain, completed using reference TRBV9 and TRBJ2-2, is DSGVTQTPKHLITATGQRVTLRCSPRSGDLSVYWYQQSLDQGLQFLIQYYNGEERAKGNILERFSAQQFPDLHSELNLSSLELGDSALYFCASSATSGGYTGELFFGEGSRLTVL.

The V and J genes are TRBV11-3 and TRBJ1-1; D remains ambiguous. This CDR3 spans 13 amino acids. V shed 1 base and J shed 5 bases, with 8 bases lying between them. In germline, CDR1 is SGHNT, CDR2 YENEEA. CDR3 loop: CASSLAPLTEAFF. The CDR3 DNA reads as TGTGCCAGCAGCTTAGCCCCCCTAACTGAAGCTTTCTTT. Combining the CDR3 with reference TRBV11-3 and TRBJ1-1 gives the whole variable domain EAGVVQSPRYKIIEKKQPVAFWCNPISGHNTLYWYLQNLGQGPELLIRYENEEAVDDSQLPKDRFSAERLKGVDSTLKIQPAELGDSAVYLCASSLAPLTEAFFGQGTRLTVV.

This clone came up once. The V call is TRBV9, the J call TRBJ2-7; 8 bases match TRBD2. Trimming cost V 2 bases and J 3 bases; bases outside gene matches: 10. Germline lookup yields CDR1 SGDLS and CDR2 YYNGEE. The CDR3 contains 16 residues. The CDR3 region is CASSVRGSGEFYEQYF. CDR3 in DNA: TGTGCCAGCAGCGTGAGGGGTAGCGGGGAATTCTACGAGCAGTACTTC.

V usage is TRBV9 and J usage is TRBJ2-1; tentatively, D is TRBD2 (6 bases). Germline lookup yields CDR1 SGDLS and CDR2 YYNGEE. The CDR3 loop spans 15 amino acids. V was cut by 4 bases and J by 4 bases, with 15 bases left in between. In nucleotides, the CDR3 is TGTGCCAGCAGCCCCGGGACTCTATTTTACAATGAGCAGTTCTTC. This codes for CASSPGTLFYNEQFF.

The V gene is TRBV6-1, the J gene TRBJ2-3; 7 bases are shared with TRBD1. Germline V gives CDR1 MNHNS, CDR2 SASEGT. This CDR3 region has 14 residues. The junction had 8 bases not matched to a gene; V was cut back by 4 bases and J by 7 bases. CDR3 residues: CASSAADRENTQYF. CDR3 in DNA: TGTGCCAGCAGTGCGGCTGACAGGGAGAATACGCAGTATTTT.

The chain employs TRBV28 and TRBJ2-1; 12 bases agree with TRBD2. Trimming removed 6 bases from V and 0 bases from J; junction bases left unmatched: 3. The CDR3 is 16 amino acids. Germline values: CDR1 MDHEN, CDR2 SYDVKM. This CDR3 reads CASRLLAGGSYNEQFF. The CDR3 DNA follows: TGTGCCAGCAGACTACTAGCGGGGGGCTCCTACAATGAGCAGTTCTTC.